The T cell receptor beta chain described here comes from a study of PD-1 blockade in mismatch repair-deficient tumors (dated by TCRdb to about 2017). With regard to the full study: Between late 2013 and 2016, the trial enrolled approximately 90 consecutive patients with approximately 12 types of mismatch repair-deficient cancer, all of whom had received prior treatment and were progressing. Tumor-associated T cell clones in the peripheral blood of patients responding to PD-1 blockade were tracked using deep sequencing of TCR CDR3 regions.

The method was the immunoSEQ multiplex PCR assay. The published analysis was carried out like this. A clone was classified as neoantigen-specific if the clone expanded significantly in response to the relevant peptide and did not expand significantly in response to any other peptide tested. TCRdb provides this immuneACCESS table in a form limited to in-frame rearrangements. Some clones are lacking; in checked studies, under half of them reflect an unresolved V gene, and why the rest are absent is not known. For V, J and clone size, that table is used; D and trimming come from the DNA. The sample table holds fewer than 18,000 clones, of which under 90% were seen once. The top ten clones comprise roughly 9.7% of the sample. Study-wide findings and limitations: Of roughly 7 peptides, a few triggered clonal expansion, producing 150 or so unique blood TCRs, of which roughly 7 were also present in tumor, and every positive peptide came from a frameshift mutation. Rapid expansion after pembrolizumab followed by contraction, generally before radiologic responses, was shown by tumor-resident clones, which were often undetectable in blood before treatment.

In regard to this clone: Its antigen remains unidentified. No base quality information exists; no much larger clone differs at one position.

Taken with the paper, the label for time point translates to: approximately 9-day in vitro stimulation with candidate neoantigen peptide 5. For every enrolled patient, mismatch repair deficiency was confirmed by either polymerase chain reaction or immunohistochemistry. TCR sequencing was performed for a few patients who responded to pembrolizumab therapy. Six or seven ELISpot-reactive candidate neoantigen peptides were each used in a roughly 10-day in vitro stimulation before TCR sequencing. A control culture lacking peptide was run in an identical manner and was used as the baseline for calculation of clone fold changes. The phase II trial prospectively evaluated PD-1 blockade with pembrolizumab in advanced mismatch repair-deficient cancers, independent of tissue of origin. CDR1 and CDR2 are read off the germline V gene as MNHNS and SASEGT. V ends up 5 bases short and J 8 bases short, with an unmatched junction base count of 9. Counted from cysteine to phenylalanine, this CDR3 has 15 amino acids. Solely the CDR3 DNA is kept, with 45 bases framed from the first base.

This TCR was sampled from an adult with mismatch repair-deficient cancer. Sequencing used cells cultured in vitro, obtained from a patient treated with pembrolizumab. Recombination linked TRBV6-1 to TRBJ2-1, and 10 junctional nucleotides match TRBD1. The nucleotides read TGTGCCAGCAGTCGAACGCGGACAGGGGGGGATGAGCAGTTCTTC. This sequence encodes CASSRTRTGGDEQFF.